Below, 21 T cell receptor beta chains from the same sample are listed, as sequenced in a study of blood T cell repertoires in COVID-19. The data were produced by immunoSEQ multiplex PCR, yet TCRdb's version contains in-frame clones alone and is incomplete. This table holds 150,000 to 160,000 clones, around nine tenths found once. Sequencing input: peripheral blood. These TCRs come from a woman aged 70 to 79 with acute or convalescent COVID-19.

The V call is TRBV20-1, the J call TRBJ1-1; D possibly corresponds to TRBD1 (6 bases). Germline lookup yields CDR1 DFQATT and CDR2 SNEGSKA (reference sequence). The CDR3 consists of 11 residues. The CDR3: CRVVRGTEAFF. In DNA form, the CDR3 reads TGCAGGGTCGTCAGGGGCACTGAAGCTTTCTTT.

This clone has more than one count but fewer than ten. The rearrangement uses TRBV30 and TRBJ1-5; unclear D gene. The V end lost 0 bases, the J end lost 4 bases, and 10 bases lay between the germline ends. Per germline, CDR1 GTSNPN and CDR2 SVGIG (reference sequence). This CDR3 has 14 residues. CDR3 nucleotides: TGTGCCTGGAGTGTGGTGGGCCAGAATCAGCCCCAGCATTTT. It encodes CAWSVVGQNQPQHF.

This sequence joins TRBV27 and TRBJ1-3; D gene ambiguous. Germline V gives CDR1 MNHEY, CDR2 SMNVEV (reference sequence). Between the trimmed V and J ends, which lost 7 bases and 0 bases, there was a span of 10 bases. This CDR3 region has 14 residues. CDR3 loop: CASTASGSGNTIYF. CDR3 nucleotides: TGTGCCAGCACTGCCTCGGGCTCTGGAAACACCATATATTTT.

This CDR3 is CASSEAWRVRNQPQHF. The CDR3 nucleotides are TGTGCCAGCAGTGAAGCATGGAGGGTTAGAAATCAGCCCCAGCATTTT. The chain combines TRBV6-1 with TRBJ1-5; D gene ambiguous. V was clipped by 0 bases and J by 4 bases, with 13 bases between them. The CDR3 has 16 amino acids. Looked up from germline, CDR1 is MNHNS and CDR2 is SASEGT.

The chain uses TRBV7-8 and TRBJ2-2, with 11 bases aligning to TRBD1. Trimming cost V 4 bases and J 5 bases; bases outside gene matches: 6. Germline V lookup: CDR1 SGHVS, CDR2 FQNEAQ. This CDR3 has 16 residues. CDR3 residues: CASSSGTGGLTGELFF. The DNA for the CDR3 is TGTGCCAGCAGCTCGGGGACAGGGGGTTTGACCGGGGAGCTGTTTTTT. Looking up the rest from reference TRBV7-8 and TRBJ2-2 gives the full variable domain: GAGVSQSPRYKVAKRGQDVALRCDPISGHVSLFWYQQALGQGPEFLTYFQNEAQLDKSGLPSDRFFAERPEGSVSTLKIQRTQQEDSAVYLCASSSGTGGLTGELFFGEGSRLTVL.

The chain uses TRBV3-1 (or the pseudogene TRBV3-2) and TRBJ1-6; D gene ambiguous. CDR3 size: 16 residues. Germline lookup yields CDR1 LGHDT and CDR2 YNNKEL (reference sequence). V was shortened by 3 bases and J by 0 bases, with 9 bases between the two germline ends. CDR3 amino acids: CASSHRESSYNSPLHF. DNA for the CDR3: TGTGCCAGCAGCCACCGCGAGAGCTCCTATAATTCACCCCTCCACTTT.

This chain joins TRBV14 and TRBJ1-5; 8 nucleotides agree with TRBD1. The V gene's germline CDR1 is SGHDN and CDR2 FVKESK. The CDR3 length is 12 residues. The V gene end was trimmed by 8 bases and the J gene end by 7 bases; junction bases not matched to a gene: 4. DNA for the CDR3: TGTGCCAGCTCACAGGGGGGCCAGCCCCAGCATTTT. This codes for CASSQGGQPQHF. The full variable domain, with the rest looked up from reference TRBV14 and TRBJ1-5, is EAGVTQFPSHSVIEKGQTVTLRCDPISGHDNLYWYRRVMGKEIKFLLHFVKESKQDESGMPNNRFLAERTGGTYSTLKVQPAELEDSGVYFCASSQGGQPQHFGDGTRLSIL.

J is TRBJ2-1 and V is TRBV19; 10 positions agree with TRBD1. Germline CDR1 reads LNHDA; CDR2 reads SQIVND (reference sequence). Unmatched junction bases numbered 9, after V lost 7 bases and J lost 12 bases. This CDR3 contains 13 residues. The CDR3 DNA follows: TGTGCCAGTATACCGACAGGGGGCGGGCGGCAGTTCTTC. It encodes CASIPTGGGRQFF.

This clone was observed a few times. V is TRBV6-2 or TRBV6-3 and J is TRBJ2-7; TRBD2 agrees at 9 bases. Germline V gene lookup returns CDR1 MNHEY and CDR2 SVGEGT. After removal of 0 bases from V and 3 bases from J, the junction contained 9 bases not matched to a gene. The CDR3 is 17 amino acids. As DNA, the CDR3 is TGTGCCAGCAGTTACTCCCCGATGCGGGGGGGATACTACGAGCAGTACTTC. Translation: CASSYSPMRGGYYEQYF.

The rearrangement links TRBV4-3 to TRBJ1-1; D unclear. In germline, CDR1 is LGHNA, CDR2 YSLEER. V gave up 4 bases and J gave up 1 base, with 16 bases separating them. The CDR3 has 16 amino acids. In DNA, the CDR3 is TGCGCCAGCAGCCCCTACGGGGAGATAGGGAACACTGAAGCTTTCTTT. It is translated as CASSPYGEIGNTEAFF.

The V gene is TRBV5-1, the J gene TRBJ2-6, with 10 bases that match TRBD2. Germline CDR1 is SGHRS and CDR2 is YFSETQ. With V trimmed by 1 base and J by 0 bases, 1 base remained unmatched. The CDR3 covers 17 residues. CDR3 coding DNA: TGCGCCAGCAGCTTGACTAGCGGGGCCTCTGGGGCCAACGTCCTGACTTTC. It translates to CASSLTSGASGANVLTF.

This chain uses TRBV19 with TRBJ1-5, with D perhaps TRBD1 (6 bases). The CDR3 length is 17 residues. Germline-derived CDR1 and CDR2 are LNHDA and SQIVND (reference sequence). V was shortened by 5 bases and J by 4 bases, with 21 bases between the two germline ends. The CDR3 spells CASSPDSFGLTNQPQHF. CDR3 in DNA: TGTGCCAGTAGTCCGGACAGTTTTGGGTTGACAAATCAGCCCCAGCATTTT.

The chain uses TRBV7-9 and TRBJ1-5; 10 positions agree with TRBD1. The V gene end was trimmed by 4 bases and the J gene end by 4 bases; junction bases not matched to a gene: 1. The CDR3 consists of 14 residues. Germline assignment: CDR1 SEHNR and CDR2 FQNEAQ (reference sequence). The CDR3 DNA reads as TGTGCCAGCAGCTGGGGACAGGGGAATCAGCCCCAGCATTTT. Translation: CASSWGQGNQPQHF.

V usage is TRBV19 and J usage is TRBJ1-1; D perhaps matches TRBD1 (6 bases). V was cut by 4 bases and J by 1 base, with 7 bases left in between. From germline, CDR1 is LNHDA and CDR2 SQIVND (reference sequence). CDR3 length: 13 amino acids. CDR3 sequence reads: CASSTRGNTEAFF. CDR3 DNA sequence: TGTGCCAGTAGTACCAGGGGGAACACTGAAGCTTTCTTT.

This clone was seen once. This chain joins TRBV7-9 and TRBJ2-5; the D is unclear. Trimming shortened V by 1 base and J by 1 base, and 13 bases separated the two germline ends. The CDR3 length is 16 residues. Germline CDR1 SEHNR, CDR2 FQNEAQ (reference sequence). The chain's CDR3 is CASSLDGSAPQETQYF. The CDR3 region has the DNA TGTGCCAGCAGCTTAGACGGGTCGGCACCCCAAGAGACCCAGTACTTC.

This clone has a single count. This chain connects TRBV3-1 (or the pseudogene TRBV3-2) to TRBJ2-2; 7 bases are shared with TRBD1. The germline V gene encodes CDR1 LGHDT and CDR2 YNNKEL (reference sequence). This CDR3 has 15 amino acids. V lost 1 base to trimming and J lost 5 bases; unmatched junction nucleotides: 4. CDR3 sequence: CASSQGTGSTGELFF. The CDR3 DNA follows: TGTGCCAGCAGCCAAGGGACAGGTTCTACCGGGGAGCTGTTTTTT.

This rearrangement joins TRBV28 to TRBJ2-2, with 8 bases matching TRBD1. Germline CDR1 reads MDHEN; CDR2 reads SYDVKM. This CDR3 comprises 14 residues. V trimming: 6 bases; J trimming: 10 bases; junction bases outside the gene matches: 10. CDR3 nucleotide sequence: TGTGCCAGCAGGGACAGGGTCCCTAGGGAGGAGCTGTTTTTT. Translated: CASRDRVPREELFF.

In the case of this clone: Compared with germline, one end of the junction differs, possibly owing to a read error. This chain uses TRBV19 with TRBJ2-2; D might be TRBD2 (6 bases). Germline V gene sequence: CDR1 LNHDA, CDR2 SQIVND (reference sequence). The CDR3 totals 14 residues. The DNA of the CDR3 is TGTGCTAGTAGGAGGGCAGCGAACACCGGGGAGCTGTTTTTT. Translating it yields CASRRAANTGELFF.

The V gene is TRBV7-3, the J gene TRBJ1-2, with TRBD1 matching over 7 bases. The CDR3 runs 15 residues. J lost 6 bases, V lost 1 base, and 8 bases had no gene match. From germline, CDR1 is SGHTA and CDR2 FQGTGA. The CDR3 DNA follows: TGTGCCAGCAGCTTAAGTCCCCAGGGGGTGGATGGCTACACCTTC. It translates to CASSLSPQGVDGYTF.

The J gene is TRBJ1-2, the V gene TRBV28; TRBD1 agrees at 7 bases. Germline V gives CDR1 MDHEN, CDR2 SYDVKM. The CDR3 sequence is 14 residues long. Losses at the gene ends were 10 bases for V and 4 bases for J; bases not matched to a gene: 12. In DNA form, the CDR3 reads TGTGCCACCGAGGGGGCAGCCCTAGGCTATGGCTACACCTTC. Protein: CATEGAALGYGYTF.

This clone was seen just once. This chain links TRBV7-3 with TRBJ2-3; TRBD2 matches 11 bases. V lost 5 bases and J lost 0; bases outside the gene matches: 4. The germline gives CDR1 SGHTA, CDR2 FQGTGA. The CDR3 is 16 residues long. In DNA, the CDR3 is TGTGCCAGCAGCCCGGGACTAGCGGCTAGCACAGATACGCAGTATTTT. Its translation: CASSPGLAASTDTQYF.